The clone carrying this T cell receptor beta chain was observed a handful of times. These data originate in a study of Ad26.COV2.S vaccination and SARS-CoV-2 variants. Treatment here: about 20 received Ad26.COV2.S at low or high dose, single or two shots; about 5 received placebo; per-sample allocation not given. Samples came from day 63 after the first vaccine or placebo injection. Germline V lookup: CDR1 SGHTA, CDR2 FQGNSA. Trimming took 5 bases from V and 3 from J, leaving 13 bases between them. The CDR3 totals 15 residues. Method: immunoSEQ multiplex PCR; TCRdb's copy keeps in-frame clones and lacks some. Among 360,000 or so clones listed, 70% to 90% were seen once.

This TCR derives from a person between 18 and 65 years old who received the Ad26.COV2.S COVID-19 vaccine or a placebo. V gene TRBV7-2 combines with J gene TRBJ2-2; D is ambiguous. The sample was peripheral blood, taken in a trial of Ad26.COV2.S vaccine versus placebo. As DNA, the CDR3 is TGTGCCAGCAGCCCTGTTCGGCAGGACACCGGGGAGCTGTTTTTT. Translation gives CASSPVRQDTGELFF.